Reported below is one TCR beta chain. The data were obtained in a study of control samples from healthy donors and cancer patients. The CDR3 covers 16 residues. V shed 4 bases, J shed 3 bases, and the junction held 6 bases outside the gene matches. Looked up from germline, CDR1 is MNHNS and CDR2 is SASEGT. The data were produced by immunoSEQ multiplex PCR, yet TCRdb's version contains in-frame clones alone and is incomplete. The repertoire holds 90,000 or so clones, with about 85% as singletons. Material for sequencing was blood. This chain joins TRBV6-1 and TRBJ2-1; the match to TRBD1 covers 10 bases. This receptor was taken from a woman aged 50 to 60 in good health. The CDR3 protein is CASSGDRGPVYNEQFF. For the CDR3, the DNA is TGTGCCAGCAGTGGGGACAGGGGCCCCGTCTACAATGAGCAGTTCTTC.